The present T cell receptor beta chain was sequenced within a study of patients and donors after allogeneic stem cell transplantation. TCRdb used MiXCR to reprocess the RT-PCR reads, holding one entry per CDR3 protein. In the table there are 390,000 or so distinct CDR3 sequences, 16% of which are singletons. From germline, CDR1 is MGHRA and CDR2 YSYEKL. This CDR3 spans 15 amino acids. V shed 3 bases, J shed 7 bases, and the junction held 4 bases outside the gene matches. J is TRBJ2-5 and V is TRBV4-1; 14 bases agree with TRBD2. The sequence was obtained from a human donor who was either an allogeneic HSCT recipient or a stem cell or donor lymphocyte infusion donor (not recorded which). It is not recorded whose cells these are; they may come from a transplant donor. The sample was blood, either unsorted or a sorted T cell fraction (not recorded which). CDR3 region: CASSQGLAGVGTQYF. In DNA, the CDR3 is TGCGCCAGCAGCCAGGGACTAGCGGGAGTCGGGACCCAGTACTTC.